This T cell receptor beta chain was sequenced for a study of shared clonotypes between healthy human individuals. Regarding this clone: Its antigen is not identified.

Germline V gene sequence: CDR1 SGHNT, CDR2 YYREEE (reference sequence). The CDR3 totals 16 residues. V gave up 0 bases and J gave up 4 bases; unmatched junction bases: 4. TCRdb's copy holds only in-frame clones and misses some; the assay was immunoSEQ multiplex PCR. The sample carries about 1 million clones, about 80% recorded once. Findings and caveats of the study: In a handful of donors, around 5% of naive CD4 clonotypes appeared in common.

All donors qualified as healthy HIV-negative adults and had experienced no recent acute infections or vaccinations. Researchers partitioned CD4+ cells into CD45RA+ naive and CD45RA-negative memory subsets. The sequenced material came from memory CD4+ T cells sorted from blood. Subset described: CD45RA-negative fraction. The rearrangement links TRBV5-4 to TRBJ2-2, with TRBD2 identical over 9 bases. The clonotype was recovered from a man aged 18 to 30 in good health. The CDR3 coding sequence is TGTGCCAGCAGCTTGGGTAGCGGGAGAGTCACCGGGGAGCTGTTTTTT. It is translated as CASSLGSGRVTGELFF.